Shown below are 13 T cell receptor beta chains from a single sample sequenced in a study of human T cells and chemical hapten exposure. TCRdb used MiXCR to reprocess the RACE reads, holding one entry per CDR3 protein. This table holds 42,000 or so distinct CDR3 sequences, around 10% found once. Indicated time point: patch test 2, 6 weeks after DPC sensitization. Specified treatment: therapeutic diphenylcyclopropenone sensitization with weekly scalp DPC. The material was whole blood, obtained in connection with sensitization to the hapten diphenylcyclopropenone (DPC). The source of these receptors is a woman aged 40 to 55 with alopecia areata. Some clones in this sample may be carry-over from other donors' samples.

The chain recombines TRBV20-1 with TRBJ1-5; the D is unclear. The V end lost 7 bases, the J end lost 7 bases, and 14 bases lay between the germline ends. This CDR3 has 12 residues. The germline V gene has CDR1 DFQATT and CDR2 SNEGSKA (reference sequence). CDR3 region: CSVRRLGQPQHF. Here the CDR3 DNA reads TGCAGTGTCCGACGGCTCGGGCAGCCCCAGCATTTT.

Points on this clonotype: A much larger clonotype is one base distant, so this may be a read error. The final CDR3 position lacks the conserved phenylalanine or tryptophan, pointing to a likely read error. The chain recombines TRBV24-1 with TRBJ1-2; D is perhaps TRBD1 (5 bases). Germline loops: CDR1 KGHDR, CDR2 SFDVKD. Between the trimmed V and J ends, which lost 4 bases and 6 bases, there was a span of 8 bases. This CDR3 is 12 amino acids long. This CDR3 is CATSERGDGYTL. The CDR3, as DNA: TGTGCCACCAGTGAAAGGGGTGATGGCTACACCCTC.

The V gene is TRBV5-5, the J gene TRBJ1-4; D gene uncertain. Germline values: CDR1 SGHKS, CDR2 YYEKEE (reference sequence). CDR3 size: 15 residues. The V end was cut by 4 bases, the J end by 0 bases, with 10 bases between. Here the CDR3 DNA reads TGTGCCAGCAGCATCGGGCTTGCAACTAATGAAAAACTGTTTTTT. Protein: CASSIGLATNEKLFF.

Many counts were recorded for this clonotype. The J gene is TRBJ1-6, the V gene TRBV4-3, with 7 bases identical to TRBD1. Germline CDR1 LGHNA, CDR2 YSLEER. V shed 0 bases, J shed 7 bases, and the junction held 3 bases outside the gene matches. This CDR3 spans 15 amino acids. The CDR3 region has the DNA TGCGCCAGCAGCCAAGATGGGACAGCCAATTCACCCCTCCACTTT. Translation: CASSQDGTANSPLHF.

This clonotype was counted ten times or more. The rearrangement joins TRBV3-1 to TRBJ1-1; D possibly corresponds to TRBD1 (5 bases). With 0 bases removed from V and 4 bases from J, the gap between germline ends came to 12 bases. Germline V lookup: CDR1 LGHDT, CDR2 YNNKEL (reference sequence). This CDR3 contains 15 residues. DNA for the CDR3: TGTGCCAGCAGCCAAGAAACCCTCGGGGGCACTGAAGCTTTCTTT. Residues: CASSQETLGGTEAFF.

This clonotype was counted at least ten times. V gene TRBV6-2 or TRBV6-3 combines with J gene TRBJ2-3; perhaps TRBD2 as D (6 bases). V gave up 4 bases and J gave up 3 bases, with 11 bases separating them. This CDR3 spans 14 amino acids. Germline V lookup: CDR1 MNHEY, CDR2 SVGEGT. The CDR3 here is CASSFSSETDTQYF. The CDR3 coding sequence is TGTGCCAGCAGTTTTTCTAGCGAGACAGATACGCAGTATTTT.

This clonotype was found many times. V is TRBV6-5 and J is TRBJ2-4, with a possible D match to TRBD1 (6 bases). V lost 8 bases and J 4 bases, leaving 12 bases between the germline ends. Germline CDR1 MNHEY, CDR2 SVGAGI. The length of the CDR3 is 13 residues. Here the CDR3 reads CASWGTSKNIQYF. The CDR3 DNA follows: TGTGCCAGCTGGGGGACATCAAAAAACATTCAGTACTTC.

This clonotype showed up many times. The chain recombines TRBV12-3 or TRBV12-4 with TRBJ2-5; no clear D. Deletions cut 3 bases from V and 5 bases from J, with 4 bases between. This CDR3 is built from 11 residues. The CDR3 protein is CASSFLETQYF. CDR3 sequence (DNA): TGTGCCAGCAGTTTTCTTGAGACCCAGTACTTC.

The chain links TRBV28 to TRBJ2-7; 8 bases are shared with TRBD2. V lost 5 bases and J lost 3; bases outside the gene matches: 6. The CDR3 has 14 residues. Looked up from germline, CDR1 is MDHEN and CDR2 is SYDVKM. The CDR3 DNA follows: TGTGCCAGCAGTCAGATGGGACTAGGCTACGAGCAGTACTTC. As protein: CASSQMGLGYEQYF.

This clonotype was observed a handful of times. The genes are TRBV30 and TRBJ1-2, with 7 positions matching TRBD1. CDR3 length: 13 residues. J gave up 4 bases and V 2 bases, and 4 bases lay outside the gene matches. CDR1 GTSNPN and CDR2 SVGIG come from the germline V gene (reference sequence). The CDR3 sequence is CAWSPNRGYGYTF. The CDR3 DNA follows: TGTGCCTGGAGTCCCAACAGGGGCTATGGCTACACCTTC. The variable domain in full, with the rest retrieved from reference TRBV30 and TRBJ1-2, is SQTIHQWPATLVQPVGSPLSLECTVEGTSNPNLYWYRQAAGRGLQLLFYSVGIGQISSEVPQNLSASRPQDRQFILSSKKLLLSDSGFYLCAWSPNRGYGYTFGSGTRLTVV.

This clonotype was counted a few times. The chain couples TRBV12-3 or TRBV12-4 to TRBJ1-2; no clear D. This CDR3 has 15 residues. Trimming removed 7 bases at V and 3 bases at J, with 18 bases between. The CDR3 DNA reads TGTGCCAGCAACAATCCAGGAAGCCAAGACTATGGCTACACCTTC. It is translated as CASNNPGSQDYGYTF.

CDR3 in amino acids: CASSTGALYEQYF. The CDR3 nucleotides read TGTGCCAGCAGTACGGGGGCGTTATACGAGCAGTACTTC. V gene TRBV2 combines with J gene TRBJ2-7; D possibly uses TRBD1 or TRBD2 (6 bases each). The CDR3 is 13 amino acids. The V gene's germline CDR1 is SNHLY and CDR2 FYNNEI. Deletions cut 5 bases from V and 4 bases from J, with 12 bases between.

The chain is built from TRBV20-1 and TRBJ1-4; possible D gene TRBD1, 5 bases. The CDR3 sequence is 15 residues long. V shed 6 bases and J shed 0 bases, with 14 bases lying between them. In germline, CDR1 is DFQATT, CDR2 SNEGSKA (reference sequence). The CDR3 nucleotides are TGCAGTGCACCCGACAGTAGGACAACTAATGAAAAACTGTTTTTT. This translates into CSAPDSRTTNEKLFF.